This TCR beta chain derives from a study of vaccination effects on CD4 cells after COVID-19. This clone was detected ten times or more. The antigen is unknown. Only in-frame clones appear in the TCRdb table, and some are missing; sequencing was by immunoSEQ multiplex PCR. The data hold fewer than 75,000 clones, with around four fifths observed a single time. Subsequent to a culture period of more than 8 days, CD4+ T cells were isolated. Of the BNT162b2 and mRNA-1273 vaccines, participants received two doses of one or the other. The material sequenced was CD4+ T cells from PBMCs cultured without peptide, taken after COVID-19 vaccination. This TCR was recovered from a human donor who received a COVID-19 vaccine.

CDR3 sequence (DNA): TGTGCCAGCAGCCAACAAAGCGGGGGGGACTCCTACGAGCAGTACTTC. It specifies CASSQQSGGDSYEQYF. The gene calls are TRBV4-2 and TRBJ2-7; 10 bases align to TRBD2. J was trimmed by 0 bases and V by 2 bases; bases with no gene match: 4. CDR3 length equals 16 residues. Germline values: CDR1 LGHNA, CDR2 YNFKEQ.